The 10 T cell receptor beta chains reported below all come from one sample, sequenced in a study of vaccination and CD4 T cells after COVID-19. These receptors have no identified antigens. At the Johns Hopkins FTIC core, DNA taken from cultured CD4+ T cells was sequenced by way of the Oncomine TCR Beta short-read assay. MiXCR was run by TCRdb on the PCR reads, yielding one entry per CDR3 protein. The profile shows 10,000 or so distinct CDR3 sequences, about 51% of them singletons. Treatment given: approximately 11-day PBMC culture with coronavirus spike peptide pools or control peptides (ViraFEST assay). Sequencing was carried out using CD4+ T cells from blood, cultured in vitro. Receptor source: a human donor who had recovered from COVID-19.

The chain has TRBV4-1 and TRBJ1-4, with a possible D match to TRBD1 (5 bases). CDR3 length equals 15 residues. V lost 0 bases, J lost 3 bases, and 8 bases lay in between. Germline V gives CDR1 MGHRA, CDR2 YSYEKL. CDR3: CASSQDGAANEKLFF. Written as DNA, the CDR3 is TGCGCCAGCAGCCAAGATGGGGCAGCTAATGAAAAACTGTTTTTT.

The chain links TRBV7-9 to TRBJ1-4; the match to TRBD1 covers 10 bases. V shed 4 bases and J 7 bases; nucleotides not matched to a gene: 6. The germline V gene has CDR1 SEHNR and CDR2 FQNEAQ (reference sequence). The CDR3 spans 15 residues. Written as DNA, the CDR3 is TGTGCCAGCAGCTACGACAGGGGGCGCGGTGAAAAACTGTTTTTT. Its translation is CASSYDRGRGEKLFF.

This clonotype was picked up a small number of times. The J gene is TRBJ1-2, the V gene TRBV23-1; D remains unclear. TRBV23-1 has ORF status, its function being uncertain. This CDR3 spans 13 amino acids. Trimming removed 7 bases from V and 6 bases from J, with 15 bases in between. The CDR3 nucleotides are TGCGCCAGCATGCCCCCGACGACTGATGGCTACACCTTC. Encoded protein: CASMPPTTDGYTF.

There are a few counts of this clonotype. The V and J genes are TRBV21-1 and TRBJ2-3; TRBD1, the table's D call, lacks a check against the DNA. TRBV21-1 is listed as a pseudogene. The CDR3 consists of 16 residues. The CDR3 protein is CASSSIAGGCTDTQYF. CDR3 coding DNA: TGTGCCAGCAGCAGTATAGCCGGGGGGTGCACAGATACGCAGTATTTT.

V usage is TRBV7-9 and J usage is TRBJ1-4; D possibly corresponds to TRBD1 (5 bases). The germline gives CDR1 SEHNR, CDR2 FQNEAQ (reference sequence). The CDR3 is 15 residues long. The ends were cut back, 5 bases at V and 0 bases at J, with 10 bases in the middle. The CDR3 nucleotides are TGTGCCAGCAGCCGGGACGGTGCAACTAATGAAAAACTGTTTTTT. Translation gives CASSRDGATNEKLFF.

In this sample, this clonotype turned up a few times. The CDR3 nucleotides read TGCAGCTCCTCCGGGACAGTCGATGGCTACACCTTC. Translated, it gives CSSSGTVDGYTF. The rearrangement uses TRBV29-1 and TRBJ1-2; 7 positions match TRBD1. In germline, CDR1 is SQVTM, CDR2 ANQGSEA. The CDR3 length is 12 residues. Trimming removed 8 bases from V and 6 bases from J; junction bases left unmatched: 9.

There are a few counts of this clonotype. This sequence joins TRBV15 and TRBJ1-4; D is unresolved. Germline values: CDR1 LNHNV, CDR2 YYDKDF (reference sequence). Trimming stripped 5 bases from V and 6 bases from J, with 16 bases between. This CDR3 region has 15 residues. CDR3 coding DNA: TGTGCCACCAGCCCAGAACCCACCGGGGATGAAAAACTGTTTTTT. Protein product: CATSPEPTGDEKLFF.

This clonotype was counted between two and nine times. The chain uses TRBV11-3 and TRBJ1-5; D unclear. V lost 6 bases, J lost 3 bases, and 15 bases lay in between. Germline CDR1 is SGHNT and CDR2 is YENEEA. The CDR3 runs 15 residues. The DNA for the CDR3 is TGTGCCAGCAGTCCTGGACGGGGAAACAATCAGCCCCAGCATTTT. Its protein product is CASSPGRGNNQPQHF.

V and J are TRBV6-4 and TRBJ2-7; 8 bases line up with TRBD2. The CDR3 is made up of 13 amino acids. The junction had 6 bases not matched to a gene; V was cut back by 5 bases and J by 6 bases. CDR1 and CDR2 from the germline V gene are MRHNA and SNTAGT. The DNA for the CDR3 is TGTGCCAGCAGTCCGACTAGCGTTCGCGAGCAGTACTTC. It translates to CASSPTSVREQYF.

In this sample, this clonotype turned up a few times. The chain carries TRBV6-5 and TRBJ2-7, with D tentatively TRBD1 (6 bases). The CDR3 runs 15 residues. Germline values: CDR1 MNHEY, CDR2 SVGAGI. V was clipped by 4 bases and J by 1 base, with 14 bases between them. CDR3 in amino acids: CASSWGQTVSYEQYF. In DNA, the CDR3 is TGTGCCAGCAGTTGGGGGCAGACAGTTTCCTACGAGCAGTACTTC.